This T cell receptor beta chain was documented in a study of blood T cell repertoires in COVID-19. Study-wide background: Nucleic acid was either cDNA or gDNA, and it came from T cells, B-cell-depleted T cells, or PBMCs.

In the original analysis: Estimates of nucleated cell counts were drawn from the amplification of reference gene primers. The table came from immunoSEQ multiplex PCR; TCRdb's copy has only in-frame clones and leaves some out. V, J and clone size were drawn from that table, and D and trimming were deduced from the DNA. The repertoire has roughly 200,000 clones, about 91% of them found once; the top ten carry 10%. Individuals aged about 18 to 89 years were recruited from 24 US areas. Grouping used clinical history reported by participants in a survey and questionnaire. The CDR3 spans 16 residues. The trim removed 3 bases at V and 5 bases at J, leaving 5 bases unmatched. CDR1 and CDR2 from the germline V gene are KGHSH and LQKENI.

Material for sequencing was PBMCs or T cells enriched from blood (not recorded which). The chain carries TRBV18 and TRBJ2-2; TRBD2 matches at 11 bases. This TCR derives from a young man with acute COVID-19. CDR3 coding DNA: TGTGCCAGCTCACCCCGACGGACTAGCGGGACCGGGGAGCTGTTTTTT. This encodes CASSPRRTSGTGELFF.